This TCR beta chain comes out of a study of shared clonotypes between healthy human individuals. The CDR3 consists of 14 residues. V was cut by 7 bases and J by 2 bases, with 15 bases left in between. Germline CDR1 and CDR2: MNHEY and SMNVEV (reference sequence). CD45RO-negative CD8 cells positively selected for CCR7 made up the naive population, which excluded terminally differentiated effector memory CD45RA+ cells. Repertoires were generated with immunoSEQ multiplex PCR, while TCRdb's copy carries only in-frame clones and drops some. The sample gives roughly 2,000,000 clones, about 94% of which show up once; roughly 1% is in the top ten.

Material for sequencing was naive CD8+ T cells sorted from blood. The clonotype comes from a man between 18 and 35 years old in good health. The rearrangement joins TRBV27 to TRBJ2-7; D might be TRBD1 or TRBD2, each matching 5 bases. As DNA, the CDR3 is TGTGCCAGCAACCCGGGACCTTCGCCCTACGAGCAGTACTTC. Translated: CASNPGPSPYEQYF.